The 28 T cell receptor beta chains presented below share a single source sample, sequenced in a study of T cell responses to AZD1222 COVID-19 vaccine. Clones were read by immunoSEQ multiplex PCR, and TCRdb kept only the in-frame ones, dropping some. The table shows some 250,000 clones, with 94% occurring only once. The sequencing used peripheral blood, collected 28 days after the second AZD1222 dose. Receptor source: an adult who received the AZD1222 COVID-19 vaccine.

DNA for the CDR3: TGTGCCAGCAGTTACAACTATGGCTACACCTTC. It translates to CASSYNYGYTF. The chain uses TRBV28 and TRBJ1-2; D is undetermined. Germline CDR1 and CDR2: MDHEN and SYDVKM. Trimming took 4 bases from V and 2 from J, leaving 2 bases between them. The CDR3 has 11 amino acids.

This chain's CDR3 is CASREGGWNQPQHF. The CDR3 DNA sequence: TGTGCCAGTAGGGAGGGAGGCTGGAATCAGCCCCAGCATTTT. The chain employs TRBV19 and TRBJ1-5; D gene ambiguous. CDR1 LNHDA and CDR2 SQIVND come from the germline V gene (reference sequence). This CDR3 is built from 14 residues. Trimming cost V 6 bases and J 4 bases, with 13 bases left between them.

This chain links TRBV5-1 with TRBJ1-1, with D possibly matching TRBD1 (5 bases). CDR1 and CDR2 (germline): SGHRS, YFSETQ. This CDR3 spans 13 amino acids. Between the trimmed V and J ends, which lost 4 bases and 9 bases, there was a span of 16 bases. CDR3 coding DNA: TGCGCCAGCAGCCTCAACCGGGACGTTAAAGCTTTCTTT. Protein: CASSLNRDVKAFF.

The chain links TRBV19 to TRBJ2-7; 10 nucleotides match TRBD1. The ends lost 4 bases at V and 2 bases at J; junction bases unmatched: 5. This CDR3 has 15 residues. Germline V gene lookup returns CDR1 LNHDA and CDR2 SQIVND (reference sequence). The CDR3 protein is CASSRTGGTTYEQYF. In DNA, the CDR3 is TGTGCCAGTAGTAGGACAGGGGGGACTACCTACGAGCAGTACTTC.

The rearrangement joins TRBV6-2 or TRBV6-3 to TRBJ2-7; D possibly corresponds to TRBD2 (6 bases). CDR3 length: 14 residues. In germline, CDR1 is MNHEY, CDR2 SVGEGT. V shed 2 bases and J shed 0 bases, with 8 bases lying between them. The CDR3 loop is CASSYGTFSYEQYF. CDR3 nucleotide sequence: TGTGCCAGCAGTTACGGGACTTTCTCCTACGAGCAGTACTTC.

CDR3 DNA sequence: TGTGCCAGCACCCCTTCGTGGCCGGACAGGGGGGATGAGCAGTTCTTC. This gives the protein CASTPSWPDRGDEQFF. The chain couples TRBV11-2 to TRBJ2-1, with 10 bases aligning to TRBD1. CDR3 length: 16 residues. Germline loops: CDR1 SGHAT, CDR2 FQNNGV. The V segment lost 7 bases and the J segment 8 bases; nucleotides outside the gene matches: 14.

This clone was observed once. The CDR3 loop is CASSQEGTGAEAFF. The CDR3 DNA is TGTGCCAGCAGCCAAGAAGGGACAGGGGCTGAAGCTTTCTTT. The chain employs TRBV3-1 (or the pseudogene TRBV3-2) and TRBJ1-1; TRBD1 aligns across 10 bases. With 0 bases clipped from V and 6 bases from J, the junction kept 1 base outside the gene matches. Germline V gene sequence: CDR1 LGHDT, CDR2 YNNKEL (reference sequence). This CDR3 is built from 14 residues.

The chain carries TRBV7-2 and TRBJ1-4, with 7 bases aligning to TRBD1. V shed 3 bases, J shed 8 bases, and the junction held 6 bases outside the gene matches. This CDR3 region has 14 residues. Germline V CDR1 and CDR2: SGHTA, FQGNSA. The CDR3 reads CASSLDRIEEKLFF. CDR3 bases: TGTGCCAGCAGCTTGGACAGGATCGAGGAAAAACTGTTTTTT.

The gene calls are TRBV2 and TRBJ2-3, with 10 bases that match TRBD2. The germline V gene encodes CDR1 SNHLY and CDR2 FYNNEI. This CDR3 region has 17 residues. The J segment lost 6 bases and the V segment lost 6 bases, leaving 15 bases of the junction unmatched. The DNA of the CDR3 is TGTGCCAGCAGCGAACCCTTGGTTCTAGCGGGGGAGGATACGCAGTATTTT. This translates into CASSEPLVLAGEDTQYF.

This chain's CDR3 is CASSPRVTDTQYF. The CDR3 DNA reads as TGTGCCAGCTCACCTCGGGTCACAGATACGCAGTATTTT. The gene calls are TRBV18 and TRBJ2-3; D not certain. The V gene lost 3 bases and the J gene lost 2 bases, with 6 bases spanning the gap. The V gene's germline CDR1 is KGHSH and CDR2 LQKENI. The CDR3 consists of 13 residues.

This clone has a handful of counts. The V and J genes are TRBV5-6 and TRBJ2-2; 8 bases align to TRBD2. Germline loops: CDR1 SGHDT, CDR2 YYEEEE. V shed 3 bases and J 2 bases; nucleotides not matched to a gene: 6. This CDR3 contains 16 residues. This CDR3 reads CASSSARGGNTGELFF. CDR3 nucleotide sequence: TGTGCCAGCAGCTCCGCTCGGGGGGGTAACACCGGGGAGCTGTTTTTT.

J is TRBJ1-3 and V is TRBV4-2; D gene ambiguous. V lost 0 bases to trimming and J lost 1 base, with 7 bases between them. Germline lookup yields CDR1 LGHNA and CDR2 YNFKEQ. This CDR3 spans 15 amino acids. Here the CDR3 reads CASSQDLSSGNTIYF. CDR3 bases: TGTGCCAGCAGCCAAGATCTCAGTTCTGGAAACACCATATATTTT.

This clone was seen just once. The V and J genes are TRBV11-1 and TRBJ2-7, with 9 nucleotides matching TRBD1. This CDR3 contains 14 residues. The V gene end was trimmed by 5 bases and the J gene end by 1 base; junction bases not matched to a gene: 3. Germline V gene sequence: CDR1 SGHAT, CDR2 FQDESV (reference sequence). The CDR3 nucleotides are TGTGCCAGCAGCCATGGACAGGGGTCCTACGAGCAGTACTTC. This sequence encodes CASSHGQGSYEQYF.

The chain recombines TRBV18 with TRBJ2-7, with D tentatively TRBD2 (6 bases). Trimming left V 4 bases short and J 4 bases short, with 11 bases between. This CDR3 contains 13 residues. The germline CDR1 and CDR2 sequences are KGHSH and LQKENI. CDR3 DNA: TGTGCCAGCTCACTCGGGGCGGGGTACGAGCAGTACTTC. Its translation: CASSLGAGYEQYF.

This clone showed up just once. J is TRBJ2-2 and V is TRBV29-1; D might be TRBD1 (5 bases). Germline CDR1 is SQVTM and CDR2 is ANQGSEA. The CDR3 totals 12 residues. Trimming took off 1 base at V and 5 bases at J, with 5 bases between the two ends. CDR3 in DNA: TGCAGCGTTGAAGCAGGGACCGGGGAGCTGTTTTTT. Translating gives CSVEAGTGELFF.

The chain carries TRBV6-6 and TRBJ1-2, with D possibly TRBD1 on 6 matching bases. This CDR3 is built from 13 residues. Germline CDR1 is MNHNY and CDR2 is SVGAGI (reference sequence). V was clipped by 2 bases and J by 8 bases, with 12 bases between them. The CDR3 region has the DNA TGTGCCAGCAGTTACACAGGGTACGAAGGCTACACCTTC. Translating it yields CASSYTGYEGYTF.

The chain is built from TRBV18 and TRBJ2-7; 7 bases map to TRBD1. The V and J ends lost 4 bases and 0 bases, in that order; junction bases with no gene match: 6. The germline V gene has CDR1 KGHSH and CDR2 LQKENI. This CDR3 spans 15 amino acids. CDR3 DNA: TGTGCCAGCTCACAGGGACAGCGCCACTCCTACGAGCAGTACTTC. Its protein is CASSQGQRHSYEQYF. The variable domain in full, with the rest retrieved from reference TRBV18 and TRBJ2-7, is NAGVMQNPRHLVRRRGQEARLRCSPMKGHSHVYWYRQLPEEGLKFMVYLQKENIIDESGMPKERFSAEFPKEGPSILRIQQVVRGDSAAYFCASSQGQRHSYEQYFGPGTRLTVT.

The CDR3 DNA sequence: TGTGCCAGCAGTCCTCATCCCGCGGGCTACACCTTC. This translates into CASSPHPAGYTF. The chain carries TRBV28 and TRBJ1-2; D is uncertain. CDR1 is MDHEN and CDR2 is SYDVKM in the germline V gene. Deletions cut 5 bases from V and 8 bases from J, with 12 bases between. The CDR3 contains 12 residues.

The rearrangement uses TRBV5-1 and TRBJ2-2; possibly TRBD1 for D (6 bases). Per germline, CDR1 SGHRS and CDR2 YFSETQ. Trimming took off 2 bases at V and 4 bases at J, with 12 bases between the two ends. The CDR3 totals 15 residues. The CDR3 bases are TGCGCCAGCAGCTTACGACAGGCTGCCACCGGGGAGCTGTTTTTT. It codes for CASSLRQAATGELFF.

This chain uses TRBV5-4 with TRBJ1-1; the D gene is possibly TRBD1 (5 bases). Germline CDR1 and CDR2: SGHNT and YYREEE (reference sequence). V lost 0 bases, J lost 3 bases, and 12 bases lay in between. The CDR3 contains 15 residues. The CDR3 DNA is TGTGCCAGCAGCTTGGGGGAGGGGAGGGACACTGAAGCTTTCTTT. This gives the protein CASSLGEGRDTEAFF.

The V call is TRBV9, the J call TRBJ2-3, with a weak D call TRBD2 (6 bases). V lost 3 bases, J lost 4 bases, and 12 bases lay in between. The length of the CDR3 is 14 residues. Looked up from germline, CDR1 is SGDLS and CDR2 is YYNGEE. The CDR3 protein is CASSGTSQSDTQYF. The CDR3 coding sequence is TGTGCCAGCAGCGGTACTAGCCAATCAGATACGCAGTATTTT.

V is TRBV28 and J is TRBJ1-3, with D possibly TRBD1 on 6 matching bases. The germline V gene encodes CDR1 MDHEN and CDR2 SYDVKM. The CDR3 covers 12 residues. The V end was cut by 8 bases, the J end by 3 bases, with 8 bases between. The CDR3 spells CASGGGGNTIYF. The CDR3, as DNA: TGTGCCAGCGGAGGGGGTGGAAACACCATATATTTT.

The chain recombines TRBV27 with TRBJ1-1, with D possibly TRBD1 on 6 matching bases. Trimming took off 2 bases at V and 1 base at J, with 8 bases between the two ends. The germline CDR1 and CDR2 sequences are MNHEY and SMNVEV (reference sequence). The CDR3 covers 14 residues. The CDR3 sequence: CASSLAGANTEAFF. DNA for the CDR3: TGTGCCAGCAGTTTAGCGGGGGCGAACACTGAAGCTTTCTTT.

This sequence joins TRBV19 and TRBJ1-1; TRBD1 is a possible D gene (5 bases). Trimming cost V 9 bases and J 6 bases, with 20 bases left between them. The CDR3 length is 14 residues. Per the germline V gene, CDR1 is LNHDA and CDR2 is SQIVND (reference sequence). The CDR3 loop is CASKGLQGASEAFF. For the CDR3, the DNA is TGTGCCAGCAAGGGATTGCAGGGTGCCTCTGAAGCTTTCTTT.

This clone appeared once. This sequence joins TRBV15 and TRBJ1-5; TRBD1 matches at 11 bases. This CDR3 region has 15 residues. V gave up 3 bases and J gave up 6 bases; unmatched junction bases: 4. Germline V CDR1 and CDR2: LNHNV, YYDKDF (reference sequence). CDR3: CATSRGGTGGQPQHF. CDR3 DNA: TGTGCCACCAGCAGGGGGGGGACAGGGGGTCAGCCCCAGCATTTT.

The chain joins TRBV15 to TRBJ1-5; D not certain. CDR1 is LNHNV and CDR2 is YYDKDF in the germline V gene (reference sequence). V was pared by 5 bases and J by 4 bases, with 15 bases between. The CDR3 spans 15 residues. The CDR3 loop reads CATSSEATVNQPQHF. The CDR3 region has the DNA TGTGCCACCAGCTCCGAGGCTACAGTGAATCAGCCCCAGCATTTT.

This clone is a singleton in its sample. The V gene is TRBV7-7, the J gene TRBJ2-3; weak D call: TRBD2 (5 bases). The CDR3 sequence is 13 residues long. The ends were cut back, 1 base at V and 10 bases at J, with 12 bases in the middle. Germline CDR1 and CDR2: SSHAT and FNYEAQ (reference sequence). CDR3 loop: CASSLGGDVPQYF. CDR3 coding DNA: TGTGCCAGCAGCTTAGGGGGAGACGTCCCGCAGTATTTT. The complete variable domain, with remaining parts taken from reference TRBV7-7 and TRBJ2-3, reads GAGVSQSPRYKVTKRGQDVTLRCDPISSHATLYWYQQALGQGPEFLTYFNYEAQPDKSGLPSDRFSAERPEGSISTLTIQRTEQRDSAMYRCASSLGGDVPQYFGPGTRLTVL.

The rearrangement uses TRBV28 and TRBJ1-4, with TRBD1 identical over 7 bases. The CDR3 has 13 amino acids. Germline V CDR1 and CDR2: MDHEN, SYDVKM. CDR3 sequence: CAARGTALEKLFF. CDR3 sequence (DNA): TGTGCTGCTAGGGGGACAGCGCTTGAAAAACTGTTTTTT. The variable domain in full, completed from reference TRBV28 and TRBJ1-4, reads DVKVTQSSRYLVKRTGEKVFLECVQDMDHENMFWYRQDPGLGLRLIYFSYDVKMKEKGDIPEGYSVSREKKERFSLILESASTNQTSMYLCAARGTALEKLFFGSGTQLSVL.